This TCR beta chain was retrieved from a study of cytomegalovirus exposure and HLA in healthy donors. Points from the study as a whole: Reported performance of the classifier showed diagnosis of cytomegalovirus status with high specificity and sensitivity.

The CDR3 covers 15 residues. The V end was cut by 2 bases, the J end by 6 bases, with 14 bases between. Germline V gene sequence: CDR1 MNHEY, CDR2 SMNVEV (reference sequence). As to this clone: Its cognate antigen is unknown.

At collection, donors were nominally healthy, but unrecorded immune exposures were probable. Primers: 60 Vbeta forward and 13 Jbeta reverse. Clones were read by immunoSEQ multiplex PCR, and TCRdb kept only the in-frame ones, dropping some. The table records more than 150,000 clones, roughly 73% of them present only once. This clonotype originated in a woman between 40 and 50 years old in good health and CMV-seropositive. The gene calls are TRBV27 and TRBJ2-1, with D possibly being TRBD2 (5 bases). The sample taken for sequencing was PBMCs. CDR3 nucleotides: TGTGCCAGCAGTTTACGAGGGAACATAGGCAATGAGCAGTTCTTC. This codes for CASSLRGNIGNEQFF.